The rows below give T cell receptor beta chains drawn from one sample of a study of OX40 agonist ivuxolimab in advanced cancers. Clones were read by immunoSEQ multiplex PCR, and TCRdb kept only the in-frame ones, dropping some. The table records 55,000 to 75,000 clones, 81% of them present only once. This specimen was CD4+ or CD8+ T cells sorted from blood, taken in a trial of the OX40 agonist ivuxolimab. Receptor source: an adult with an advanced solid tumor such as melanoma, head and neck, liver or kidney cancer. Both conserved end residues are part of each CDR3. Fields, in order: clone size, V gene, J gene, D gene, CDR3 protein, CDR3 DNA. D genes are given only for firm matches. Size is omitted from some rows. Given values are once, few, many or a class for expanded clones.

-	TRBV6-5	TRBJ2-7	TRBD1	CASGTGGFEQYF	TGTGCCAGCGGGACAGGGGGTTTCGAGCAGTACTTC
-	TRBV29-1	TRBJ2-5	-	CSVAGGGARETQYF	TGCAGCGTTGCAGGAGGGGGGGCGCGGGAGACCCAGTACTTC
-	TRBV30	TRBJ1-6	-	CAWSVQWGHYNSPLHF	TGTGCCTGGAGTGTACAATGGGGCCACTATAATTCACCCCTCCACTTT
few	TRBV19	TRBJ1-6	-	CASEKSSSYNSPLHF	TGTGCCAGTGAAAAGTCGTCGTCCTATAATTCACCCCTCCACTTT
once	TRBV6-1	TRBJ2-4	TRBD2	CASGLAGNKNIQYF	TGTGCCAGCGGACTAGCGGGGAACAAAAACATTCAGTACTTC
many	TRBV4-1	TRBJ1-1	-	CASSQRTVNTEAFF	TGCGCCAGCAGCCAAAGGACGGTGAACACTGAAGCTTTCTTT
once	TRBV19	TRBJ1-2	TRBD1	CASSLQGAGGYTF	TGTGCCAGTAGTTTGCAGGGGGCAGGTGGCTACACCTTC
-	TRBV5-4	TRBJ2-7	TRBD2	CASSIGLVSFEQYF	TGTGCCAGCAGTATTGGACTAGTTAGTTTCGAGCAGTACTTC
-	TRBV18	TRBJ1-5	-	CASSPSGAGSDQPQHF	TGTGCCAGCTCACCATCGGGGGCTGGCAGTGATCAGCCCCAGCATTTT
-	TRBV5-8	TRBJ1-4	-	CASSPRGQLNEKLFF	TGTGCCAGCAGCCCACGCGGGCAGCTTAATGAAAAACTGTTTTTT
-	TRBV29-1	TRBJ2-7	TRBD1	CSVRQGTSYEQYF	TGCAGCGTGCGACAGGGAACCTCCTACGAGCAGTACTTC
-	TRBV5-1	TRBJ2-1	TRBD2	CASSLASGGHNEQFF	TGCGCCAGCAGCTTGGCCAGCGGGGGACACAATGAGCAGTTCTTC
-	TRBV5-1	TRBJ1-4	-	CASSLYREKLFF	TGCGCCAGCAGCTTGTATCGTGAAAAACTGTTTTTT
-	TRBV19	TRBJ1-1	-	CASSIGLSTEAFF	TGTGCCAGTAGTATAGGACTAAGCACTGAAGCTTTCTTT
once	TRBV7-6	TRBJ1-1	-	CASSSNQGTTEAFF	TGTGCCAGCAGCTCCAACCAGGGCACCACTGAAGCTTTCTTT
few	TRBV19	TRBJ1-5	-	CASSKTRGIQPQHF	TGTGCCAGTAGTAAGACCCGTGGTATTCAGCCCCAGCATTTT
-	TRBV18	TRBJ1-1	TRBD1	CASSPRQGGTEAFF	TGTGCCAGCTCACCACGACAGGGGGGGACTGAAGCTTTCTTT
-	TRBV10-3	TRBJ2-3	-	CAIGRGGNRDTQYF	TGTGCCATTGGGAGGGGGGGTAACAGGGATACGCAGTATTTT
-	TRBV6-1	TRBJ1-6	-	CASSSRVRSPLHF	TGTGCCAGCAGTTCCAGGGTACGTTCACCCCTCCACTTT
-	TRBV28	TRBJ1-2	-	CASSLTTTYGYTF	TGTGCCAGCAGTTTGACGACGACCTATGGCTACACCTTC
-	TRBV18	TRBJ2-4	TRBD1	CASSPDRAQGNIQYF	TGTGCCAGCTCACCGGACAGGGCGCAAGGAAACATTCAGTACTTC
-	TRBV18	TRBJ2-7	-	CASSPQTAYEQYF	TGTGCCAGCTCACCACAGACAGCCTACGAGCAGTACTTC
-	TRBV29-1	TRBJ2-6	-	CSVGSAGGGANVLTF	TGCAGCGTTGGGTCGGCTGGCGGTGGGGCCAACGTCCTGACTTTC
-	TRBV9	TRBJ1-1	-	CASSVGGERTEAFF	TGTGCCAGCAGCGTAGGAGGGGAACGGACTGAAGCTTTCTTT
-	TRBV5-1	TRBJ1-6	-	CASGWGDFNSPLHF	TGCGCCAGCGGGTGGGGTGACTTTAATTCACCCCTCCACTTT
-	TRBV7-8	TRBJ1-3	-	CASSFGGTGNTIYF	TGTGCCAGCAGCTTTGGGGGAACTGGAAACACCATATATTTT
-	TRBV30	TRBJ1-2	-	CAWSWGGANYGYTF	TGTGCCTGGAGCTGGGGGGGAGCTAACTATGGCTACACCTTC
-	TRBV7-3	TRBJ1-2	-	CASSLVVANYGYTF	TGTGCCAGCAGCTTAGTTGTAGCTAACTATGGCTACACCTTC
-	TRBV19	TRBJ1-3	TRBD1	CASRGKPGQGIRSGNTIYF	TGTGCCAGTAGAGGAAAACCGGGACAGGGGATTCGTTCTGGAAACACCATATATTTT
few	TRBV5-8	TRBJ2-1	TRBD2	CAGGRGQDEQFF	TGTGCGGGAGGGAGAGGGCAGGATGAGCAGTTCTTC
-	TRBV6-1	TRBJ1-1	-	CASSERVVNTEAFF	TGTGCCAGCAGCGAGAGAGTGGTGAACACTGAAGCTTTCTTT
-	TRBV5-5	TRBJ1-1	-	CASSLRQVVNTEAFF	TGTGCCAGCAGCCTGAGACAGGTAGTGAACACTGAAGCTTTCTTT
-	TRBV11-1	TRBJ2-2	-	CASSLRPNTGELFF	TGTGCCAGCAGCTTACGCCCGAACACCGGGGAGCTGTTTTTT
-	TRBV18	TRBJ2-3	-	CASSRGEDTQYF	TGTGCCAGCTCAAGAGGGGAAGATACGCAGTATTTT
-	TRBV19	TRBJ2-7	TRBD1	CASPSPHRGLGEQYF	TGTGCCAGTCCCTCCCCCCACAGGGGTTTGGGTGAGCAGTACTTC
once	TRBV2	TRBJ1-1	-	CASFSSRGANTEAFF	TGTGCCAGCTTTTCATCACGGGGGGCGAACACTGAAGCTTTCTTT
few	TRBV6-1	TRBJ1-3	-	CASRGSGNTIYF	TGTGCCAGCAGAGGAAGCGGAAACACCATATATTTT
-	TRBV27	TRBJ2-7	-	CASKRKGSYYEQYF	TGTGCCAGCAAACGTAAAGGATCGTACTACGAGCAGTACTTC
-	TRBV18	TRBJ1-2	-	CASSPGRVFTRGDYGYTF	TGTGCCAGCTCACCAGGAAGGGTGTTTACCAGAGGCGACTATGGCTACACCTTC
-	TRBV6-4	TRBJ2-5	-	CASSGFREKEAQYF	TGTGCCAGCAGTGGCTTCAGGGAGAAAGAGGCCCAGTACTTC
-	TRBV5-1	TRBJ2-5	-	CASSLVSSEETQYF	TGCGCCAGCAGCTTGGTTTCTAGTGAAGAGACCCAGTACTTC
-	TRBV5-1	TRBJ2-5	-	CASSLEAGLETQYF	TGCGCCAGCAGCTTGGAGGCAGGGTTAGAGACCCAGTACTTC
-	TRBV19	TRBJ1-3	-	CASSQEDGNTIYF	TGTGCCAGTAGTCAGGAGGACGGAAACACCATATATTTT
once	TRBV11-2	TRBJ2-3	TRBD2	CASSLTGGTTDTQYF	TGTGCCAGCAGCTTAACGGGGGGGACCACAGATACGCAGTATTTT
once	TRBV19	TRBJ2-7	TRBD2	CASRASGESYEQYF	TGTGCCAGTAGGGCTAGCGGGGAGTCCTACGAGCAGTACTTC
-	TRBV11-2	TRBJ2-1	-	CASSLERLAYNEQFF	TGTGCCAGCAGCTTAGAGCGGCTAGCCTACAATGAGCAGTTCTTC
-	TRBV5-1	TRBJ2-7	TRBD1	CASSLGTGRYEQYF	TGCGCCAGCAGCTTAGGGACAGGGCGCTACGAGCAGTACTTC
-	TRBV18	TRBJ1-6	TRBD1	CASSPPGQNSPLHF	TGTGCCAGCTCACCGCCGGGACAGAATTCACCCCTCCACTTT
-	TRBV2	TRBJ1-2	-	CASSATGYLPNYGYTF	TGTGCCAGCAGTGCAACAGGGTACCTACCAAACTATGGCTACACCTTC